These T cell receptor beta chains were read from a single sample in a study of cytomegalovirus exposure and HLA in healthy donors. Profiled with immunoSEQ multiplex PCR; TCRdb holds only in-frame clones, not every one. The data show some 150,000 clones, about two thirds seen once. The sequencing input was PBMCs. The receptors derive from a woman between 25 and 40 years old in good health and CMV-seronegative. The CDR3 runs from the conserved cysteine through the conserved F or W. D genes are given only for firm matches. Only part of the rows carry a size: once, few, many, or a class if the clone is expanded.

clone_size cdr3_length d_call j_call v_call cdr3_aa cdr3_nt
few 13 . TRBJ1-1 TRBV28 CASSRIGGTEAFF TGTGCCAGCAGCCGTATAGGGGGCACTGAAGCTTTCTTT
once 15 . TRBJ1-2 TRBV28 CASSPGQGGLYGYTF TGTGCCAGCAGTCCAGGCCAGGGTGGGCTCTATGGCTACACCTTC
. 16 . TRBJ2-1 TRBV9 CASSAGMAVSYNEQFF TGTGCCAGCAGCGCCGGGATGGCGGTATCCTACAATGAGCAGTTCTTC
. 17 . TRBJ2-2 TRBV5-6 CASSLKLRVEDTGELFF TGTGCCAGCAGCTTGAAGCTGCGTGTAGAGGACACCGGGGAGCTGTTTTTT
. 13 TRBD1 TRBJ2-7 TRBV7-2 CASSPQGASEQYF TGTGCCAGCAGCCCCCAGGGGGCGAGCGAGCAGTACTTC
. 13 TRBD1 TRBJ1-2 TRBV15 CATSIDRGDGYTF TGTGCCACCAGCATCGACAGGGGAGACGGCTACACCTTC
once 16 TRBD1 TRBJ1-1 TRBV5-1 CASSLSWTGMNTEAFF TGCGCCAGCAGCTTGAGCTGGACAGGGATGAACACTGAAGCTTTCTTT
. 15 . TRBJ1-2 TRBV19 CASSILTANLYGYTF TGTGCCAGTAGTATACTGACAGCCAATTTGTATGGCTACACCTTC
. 16 TRBD2 TRBJ2-2 TRBV7-7 CASRHEERGNTGELFF TGTGCTAGCAGACACGAGGAGCGGGGGAACACCGGGGAGCTGTTTTTT
. 15 . TRBJ2-7 TRBV15 CATSRDMLALYEQYF TGTGCCACCAGCAGAGATATGCTAGCTCTCTACGAGCAGTACTTC
few 16 . TRBJ2-7 TRBV28 CASSPLGGEYSYEQYF TGTGCCAGCAGCCCCCTTGGAGGAGAGTACTCCTACGAGCAGTACTTC
. 14 . TRBJ2-4 TRBV5-3 CARSGRLAKNIQYF TGTGCCAGAAGCGGAAGACTAGCCAAAAACATTCAGTACTTC
few 15 TRBD1 TRBJ1-1 TRBV18 CASSSLTGASTEAFF TGTGCCAGCTCATCCCTGACAGGGGCTAGCACTGAAGCTTTCTTT
. 12 . TRBJ1-1 TRBV4-1 CASSQVGSEAFF TGCGCCAGCAGCCAGGTAGGGAGTGAAGCTTTCTTT
. 14 TRBD2 TRBJ2-2 TRBV5-1 CASSRGSGSWELFF TGCGCCAGCAGCCGGGGTAGCGGGAGCTGGGAGCTGTTTTTT
. 14 TRBD1 TRBJ2-1 TRBV18 CASSPDRGVNEQFF TGTGCCAGCTCACCAGACAGGGGGGTCAATGAGCAGTTCTTC
. 14 TRBD1 TRBJ2-7 TRBV6-5 CASSYEATGYEQYF TGTGCCAGCAGTTACGAAGCGACAGGGTACGAGCAGTACTTC
few 17 TRBD2 TRBJ2-1 TRBV5-6 CASSHGLADSSYNEQFF TGTGCCAGCAGCCACGGACTAGCGGATAGCTCCTACAATGAGCAGTTCTTC